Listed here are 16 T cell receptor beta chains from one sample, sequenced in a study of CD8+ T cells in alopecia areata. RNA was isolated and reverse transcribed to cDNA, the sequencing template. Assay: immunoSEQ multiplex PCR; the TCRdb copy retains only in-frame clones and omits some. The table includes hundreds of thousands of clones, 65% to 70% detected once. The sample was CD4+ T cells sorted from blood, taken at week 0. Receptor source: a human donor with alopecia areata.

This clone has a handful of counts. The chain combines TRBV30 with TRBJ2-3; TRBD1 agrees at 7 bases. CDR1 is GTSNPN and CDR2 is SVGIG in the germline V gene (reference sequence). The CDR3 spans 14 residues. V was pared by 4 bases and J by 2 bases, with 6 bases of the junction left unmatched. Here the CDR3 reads CAWIGTANTDTQYF. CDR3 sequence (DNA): TGTGCCTGGATTGGGACAGCCAACACAGATACGCAGTATTTT. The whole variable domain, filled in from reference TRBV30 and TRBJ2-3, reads SQTIHQWPATLVQPVGSPLSLECTVEGTSNPNLYWYRQAAGRGLQLLFYSVGIGQISSEVPQNLSASRPQDRQFILSSKKLLLSDSGFYLCAWIGTANTDTQYFGPGTRLTVL.

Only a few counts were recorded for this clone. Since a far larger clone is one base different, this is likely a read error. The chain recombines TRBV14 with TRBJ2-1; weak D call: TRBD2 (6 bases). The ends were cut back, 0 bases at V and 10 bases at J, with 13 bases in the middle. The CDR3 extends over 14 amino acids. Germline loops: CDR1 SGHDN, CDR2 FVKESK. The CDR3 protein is CASSQDLGGVEQFF. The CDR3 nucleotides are TGTGCCAGCAGCCAAGATCTGGGCGGGGTAGAGCAGTTCTTC. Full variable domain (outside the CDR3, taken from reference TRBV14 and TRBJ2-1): EAGVTQFPSHSVIEKGQTVTLRCDPISGHDNLYWYRRVMGKEIKFLLHFVKESKQDESGMPNNRFLAERTGGTYSTLKVQPAELEDSGVYFCASSQDLGGVEQFFGPGTRLTVL.

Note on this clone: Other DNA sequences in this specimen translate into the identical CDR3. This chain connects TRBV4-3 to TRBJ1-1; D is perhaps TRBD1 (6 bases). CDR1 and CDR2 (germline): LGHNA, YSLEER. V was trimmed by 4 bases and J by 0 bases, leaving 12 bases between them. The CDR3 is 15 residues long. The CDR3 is CASSRATGLNTEAFF. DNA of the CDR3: TGCGCCAGCAGCCGAGCGACAGGATTGAACACTGAAGCTTTCTTT.

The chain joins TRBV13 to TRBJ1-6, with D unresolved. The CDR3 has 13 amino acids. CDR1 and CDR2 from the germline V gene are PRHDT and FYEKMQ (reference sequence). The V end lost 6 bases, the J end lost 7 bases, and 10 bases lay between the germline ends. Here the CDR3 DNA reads TGTGCCAGCAGGGAGACAAGAAATTCACCCCTCCACTTT. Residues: CASRETRNSPLHF.

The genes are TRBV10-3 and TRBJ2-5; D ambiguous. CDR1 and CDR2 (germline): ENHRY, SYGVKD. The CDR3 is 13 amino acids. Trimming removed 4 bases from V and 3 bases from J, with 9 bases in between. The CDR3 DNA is TGTGCCATCAGTGTGCGTCAAGAAGAGACCCAGTACTTC. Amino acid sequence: CAISVRQEETQYF.

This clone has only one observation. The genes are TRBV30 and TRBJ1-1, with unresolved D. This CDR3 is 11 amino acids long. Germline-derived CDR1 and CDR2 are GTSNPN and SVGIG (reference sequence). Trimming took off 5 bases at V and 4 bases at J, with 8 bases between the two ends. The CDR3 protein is CAWYPGTEAFF. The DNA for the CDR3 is TGTGCCTGGTACCCGGGCACTGAAGCTTTCTTT.

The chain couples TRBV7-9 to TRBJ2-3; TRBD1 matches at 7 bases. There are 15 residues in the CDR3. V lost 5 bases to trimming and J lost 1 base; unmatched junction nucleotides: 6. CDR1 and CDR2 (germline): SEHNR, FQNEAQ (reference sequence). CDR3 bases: TGTGCCAGCAGCCCCCGGGACAGAGGCACAGATACGCAGTATTTT. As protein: CASSPRDRGTDTQYF.

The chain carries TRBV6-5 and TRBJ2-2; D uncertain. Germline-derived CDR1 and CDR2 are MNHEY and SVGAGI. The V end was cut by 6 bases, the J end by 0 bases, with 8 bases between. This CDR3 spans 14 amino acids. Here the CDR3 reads CASSLTANTGELFF. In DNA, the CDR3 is TGTGCCAGCAGCCTCACAGCGAACACCGGGGAGCTGTTTTTT.

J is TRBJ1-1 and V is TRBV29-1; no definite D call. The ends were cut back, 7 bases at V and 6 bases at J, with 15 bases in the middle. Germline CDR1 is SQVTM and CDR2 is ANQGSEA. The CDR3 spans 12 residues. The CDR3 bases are TGCAGCGCAGCCAGCGGGGTCCCTGAAGCTTTCTTT. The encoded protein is CSAASGVPEAFF.

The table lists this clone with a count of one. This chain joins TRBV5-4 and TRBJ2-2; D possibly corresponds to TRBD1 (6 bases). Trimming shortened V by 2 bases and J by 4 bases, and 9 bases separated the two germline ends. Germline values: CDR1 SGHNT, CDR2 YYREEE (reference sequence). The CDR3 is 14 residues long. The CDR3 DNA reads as TGTGCCAGCAGCTTCGGACAGAGCACCGGGGAGCTGTTTTTT. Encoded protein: CASSFGQSTGELFF.

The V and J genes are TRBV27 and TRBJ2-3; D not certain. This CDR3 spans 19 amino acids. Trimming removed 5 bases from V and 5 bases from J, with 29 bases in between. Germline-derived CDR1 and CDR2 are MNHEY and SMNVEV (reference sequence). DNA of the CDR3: TGTGCCAGCAGTCTCAGGTATCAAACCGGCCTCAAGGGTGGAGATACGCAGTATTTT. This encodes CASSLRYQTGLKGGDTQYF.

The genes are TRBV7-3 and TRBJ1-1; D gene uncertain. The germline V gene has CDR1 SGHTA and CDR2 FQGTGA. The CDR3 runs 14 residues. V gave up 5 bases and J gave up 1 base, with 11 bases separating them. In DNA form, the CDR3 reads TGTGCCAGCAGCCCCAGTTCCCAGAACACTGAAGCTTTCTTT. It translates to CASSPSSQNTEAFF.

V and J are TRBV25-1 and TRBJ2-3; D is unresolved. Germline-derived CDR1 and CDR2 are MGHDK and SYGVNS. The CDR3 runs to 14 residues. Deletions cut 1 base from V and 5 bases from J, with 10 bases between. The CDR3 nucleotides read TGTGCCAGCAGTGAATCATTGGCCCGAGATACGCAGTATTTT. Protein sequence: CASSESLARDTQYF.

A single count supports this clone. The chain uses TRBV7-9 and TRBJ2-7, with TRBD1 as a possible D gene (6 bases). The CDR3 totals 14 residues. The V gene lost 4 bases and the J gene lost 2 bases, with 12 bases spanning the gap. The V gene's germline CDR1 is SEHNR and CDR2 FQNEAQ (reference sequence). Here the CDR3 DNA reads TGTGCCAGCAGCTACCGGGACATCCCCTACGAGCAGTACTTC. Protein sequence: CASSYRDIPYEQYF.

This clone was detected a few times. For the CDR3, the DNA is TGTGCCAGCAGCTTAGTCAGTACTAATTCACCCCTCCACTTT. It encodes CASSLVSTNSPLHF. This chain uses TRBV7-2 with TRBJ1-6; D gene ambiguous. The CDR3 totals 14 residues. Germline loops: CDR1 SGHTA, CDR2 FQGNSA. Trimming cost V 1 base and J 6 bases, with 7 bases left between them.

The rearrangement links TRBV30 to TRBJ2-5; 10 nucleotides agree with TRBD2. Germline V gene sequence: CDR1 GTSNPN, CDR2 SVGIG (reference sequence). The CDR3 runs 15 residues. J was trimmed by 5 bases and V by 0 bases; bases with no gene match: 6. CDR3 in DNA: TGTGCCTGGAGTGTAAGAGCGGGGGGGACGGAGACCCAGTACTTC. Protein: CAWSVRAGGTETQYF.